This is a list of T cell receptor beta chains from one sample in a study of shared clonotypes between healthy human individuals. The data were produced by immunoSEQ multiplex PCR, yet TCRdb's version contains in-frame clones alone and is incomplete. The sample lists about 330,000 clones; roughly 91% were seen once. Source material: memory CD8+ T cells sorted from blood. All receptors derive from a man aged 18 to 30 in good health. The CDR3 runs from the conserved cysteine through the conserved F or W. Fields, in order: V gene, D gene, clone size, J gene, CDR3 protein, CDR3 DNA. D genes are given only for firm matches. The size field is filled for only some rows; it gives once, few, many or a size class.

TRBV5-1	-	-	TRBJ2-4	CASSYNEGLAKNIQYF	TGCGCCAGCAGCTACAACGAAGGACTAGCCAAAAACATTCAGTACTTC
TRBV5-6	-	-	TRBJ2-7	CASRLMGGGEEQYF	TGTGCCAGCAGGTTGATGGGGGGAGGAGAGGAGCAGTACTTC
TRBV7-3	TRBD1	once	TRBJ2-3	CASSSSGGRSDTQYF	TGTGCCAGCAGCTCCTCAGGGGGCAGGTCAGATACGCAGTATTTT
TRBV9	-	-	TRBJ1-5	CASSVGGHSGQPQHF	TGTGCCAGCAGCGTCGGGGGGCATTCAGGGCAGCCCCAGCATTTT
TRBV5-4	-	-	TRBJ2-3	CASSIKLDTQYF	TGTGCCAGCAGCATCAAGCTTGATACGCAGTATTTT
TRBV2	-	-	TRBJ2-7	CASNREGFYEQYF	TGTGCCAGCAACAGGGAAGGTTTCTACGAGCAGTACTTC
TRBV6-1	-	-	TRBJ1-1	CASSEELYNTEAFF	TGTGCCAGCAGTGAAGAGTTGTACAACACTGAAGCTTTCTTT
TRBV6-1	-	-	TRBJ2-7	CASSLGPTGVEQYF	TGTGCCAGCAGCCTGGGCCCGACGGGGGTCGAGCAGTACTTC
TRBV30	TRBD2	-	TRBJ2-3	CAWSLAGGADTQYF	TGTGCCTGGAGTTTAGCGGGGGGGGCAGATACGCAGTATTTT
TRBV5-4	-	-	TRBJ2-3	CASSARGASTDTQYF	TGTGCCAGCAGCGCCCGTGGGGCAAGCACAGATACGCAGTATTTT
TRBV28	-	-	TRBJ1-1	CASSSTGEAFF	TGTGCCAGCAGTTCGACAGGTGAAGCTTTCTTT
TRBV7-9	-	-	TRBJ2-5	CASSPLLKTQYF	TGTGCCAGCAGCCCTCTTCTAAAGACCCAGTACTTC
TRBV7-9	-	-	TRBJ2-2	CAIPPPRNTGELFF	TGTGCCATACCCCCCCCCAGGAACACCGGGGAGCTGTTTTTT
TRBV30	-	-	TRBJ1-5	CAWSVVRGEGNQPQHF	TGTGCCTGGAGTGTGGTAAGGGGTGAGGGCAATCAGCCCCAGCATTTT
TRBV25-1	TRBD2	-	TRBJ2-1	CASSEWGLAGGSEQFF	TGTGCCAGCAGTGAATGGGGACTAGCGGGCGGGAGTGAGCAGTTCTTC